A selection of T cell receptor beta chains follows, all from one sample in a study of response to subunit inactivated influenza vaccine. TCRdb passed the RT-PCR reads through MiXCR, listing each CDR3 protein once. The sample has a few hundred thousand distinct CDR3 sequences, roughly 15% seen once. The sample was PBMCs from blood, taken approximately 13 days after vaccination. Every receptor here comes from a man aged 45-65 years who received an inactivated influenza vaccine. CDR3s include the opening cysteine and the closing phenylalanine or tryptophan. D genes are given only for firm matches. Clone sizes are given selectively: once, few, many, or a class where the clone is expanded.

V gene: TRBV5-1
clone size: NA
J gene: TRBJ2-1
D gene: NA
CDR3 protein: CASSLGASSNNEQFF
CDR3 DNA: TGCGCCAGCAGCTTGGGTGCTAGCTCCAACAATGAGCAGTTCTTC

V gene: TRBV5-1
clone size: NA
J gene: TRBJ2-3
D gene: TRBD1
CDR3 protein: CASSFSGGVADTQYF
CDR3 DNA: TGCGCCAGCAGCTTTTCAGGGGGCGTCGCAGATACGCAGTATTTT

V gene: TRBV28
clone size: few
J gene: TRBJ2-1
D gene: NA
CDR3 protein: CASSYQLGSYNEQFF
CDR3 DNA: TGTGCCAGCAGTTACCAACTAGGTTCCTACAATGAGCAGTTCTTC

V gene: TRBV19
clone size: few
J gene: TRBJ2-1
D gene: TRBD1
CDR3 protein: CASSILGQGSNEQFF
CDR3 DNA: TGTGCCAGTAGTATTCTCGGACAGGGGAGCAATGAGCAGTTCTTC

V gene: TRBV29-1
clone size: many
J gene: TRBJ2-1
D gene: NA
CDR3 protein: CSVAQGTYNEQFF
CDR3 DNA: TGCAGCGTTGCCCAGGGGACCTACAATGAGCAGTTCTTC

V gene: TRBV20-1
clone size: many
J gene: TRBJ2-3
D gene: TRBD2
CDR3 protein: CSARGRTSGRPSTDTQYF
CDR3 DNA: TGCAGTGCTAGAGGTAGAACTAGCGGGAGGCCTAGTACAGATACGCAGTATTTT

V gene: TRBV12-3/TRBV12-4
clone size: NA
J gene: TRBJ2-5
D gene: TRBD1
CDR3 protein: CASSFGDRVAETQYF
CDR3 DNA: TGTGCCAGCAGTTTCGGGGACAGGGTAGCCGAGACCCAGTACTTC

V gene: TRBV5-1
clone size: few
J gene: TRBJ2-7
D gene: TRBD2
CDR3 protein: CASSLWATSGTHYEQYF
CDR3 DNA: TGCGCCAGCAGCTTGTGGGCAACTAGCGGGACACACTACGAGCAGTACTTC

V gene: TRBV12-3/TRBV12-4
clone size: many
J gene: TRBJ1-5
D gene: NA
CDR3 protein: CASSQDSLGQPQHF
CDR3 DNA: TGTGCCAGCAGTCAGGACAGCTTAGGTCAGCCCCAGCATTTT

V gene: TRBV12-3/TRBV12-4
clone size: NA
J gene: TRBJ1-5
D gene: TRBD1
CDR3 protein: CASSYDRVQPQHF
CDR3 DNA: TGTGCCAGCAGTTATGACAGGGTCCAGCCCCAGCATTTT

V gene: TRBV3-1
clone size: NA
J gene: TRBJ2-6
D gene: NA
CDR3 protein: CASSPNPGKWSGANVLTF
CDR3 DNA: TGTGCCAGCAGCCCCAACCCGGGGAAATGGTCTGGGGCCAACGTCCTGACTTTC

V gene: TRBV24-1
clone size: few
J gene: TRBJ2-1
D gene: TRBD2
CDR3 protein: CATSDDGLADAYNEQFF
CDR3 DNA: TGTGCCACCAGTGATGACGGACTAGCGGATGCCTACAATGAGCAGTTCTTC

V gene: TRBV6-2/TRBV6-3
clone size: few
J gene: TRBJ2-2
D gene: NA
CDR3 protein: CASSHQSDRSYTGELFF
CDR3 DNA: TGTGCCAGCAGTCACCAATCCGACAGGAGTTACACCGGGGAGCTGTTTTTT

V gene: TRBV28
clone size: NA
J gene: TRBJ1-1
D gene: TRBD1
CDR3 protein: CASSRDSQGSNTEAFF
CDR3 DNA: TGTGCCAGCAGTCGAGACTCACAGGGGTCAAACACTGAAGCTTTCTTT

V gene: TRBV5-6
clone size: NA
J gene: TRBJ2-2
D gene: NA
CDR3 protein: CASSFSGWNTGELFF
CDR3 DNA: TGTGCCAGCAGCTTTTCAGGTTGGAACACCGGGGAGCTGTTTTTT

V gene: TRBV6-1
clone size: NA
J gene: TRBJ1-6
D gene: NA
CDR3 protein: CASSVGGSRSYNSPLHF
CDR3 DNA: TGTGCCAGCAGTGTGGGGGGCTCGCGCTCCTATAATTCACCCCTCCACTTT

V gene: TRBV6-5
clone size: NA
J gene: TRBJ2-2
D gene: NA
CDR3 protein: CASSYSRGADTGELFF
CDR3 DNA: TGTGCCAGCAGTTACTCACGCGGGGCGGACACCGGGGAGCTGTTTTTT

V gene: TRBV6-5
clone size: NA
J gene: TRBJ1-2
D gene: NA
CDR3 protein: CASSYNWADYSYGYTF
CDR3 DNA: TGTGCCAGCAGTTACAATTGGGCGGACTATAGCTATGGCTACACCTTC

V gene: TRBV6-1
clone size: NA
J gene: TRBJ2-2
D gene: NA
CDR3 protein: CASSERWGRELFF
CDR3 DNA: TGTGCCAGCAGTGAACGGTGGGGCCGGGAGCTGTTTTTT

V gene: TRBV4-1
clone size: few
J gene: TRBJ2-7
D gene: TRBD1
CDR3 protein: CASSQAFSRDREGFGYEQYF
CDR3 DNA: TGCGCCAGCAGCCAAGCCTTTAGCCGGGACAGGGAGGGATTCGGGTACGAGCAGTACTTC

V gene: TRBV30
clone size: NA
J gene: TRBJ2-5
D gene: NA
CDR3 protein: CAWSVRQGMGETQYF
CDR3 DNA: TGTGCCTGGAGTGTACGTCAGGGGATGGGGGAGACCCAGTACTTC

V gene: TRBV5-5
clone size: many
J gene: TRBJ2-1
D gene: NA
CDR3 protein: CASSLWDSSYNEQFF
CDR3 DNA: TGTGCCAGCAGCTTGTGGGATAGCTCCTACAATGAGCAGTTCTTC

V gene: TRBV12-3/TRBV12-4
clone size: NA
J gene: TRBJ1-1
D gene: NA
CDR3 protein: CASRPDTENTEAFF
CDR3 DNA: TGTGCCAGCAGACCGGACACAGAGAACACTGAAGCTTTCTTT

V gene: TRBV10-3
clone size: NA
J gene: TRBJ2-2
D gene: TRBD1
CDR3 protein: CAMGRQGLTGELFF
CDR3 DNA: TGTGCCATGGGACGACAGGGATTAACCGGGGAGCTGTTTTTT

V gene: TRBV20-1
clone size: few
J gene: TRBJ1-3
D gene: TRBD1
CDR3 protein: CSATDRSYSGNTIYF
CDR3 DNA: TGCAGTGCTACGGACAGGAGCTACTCTGGAAACACCATATATTTT

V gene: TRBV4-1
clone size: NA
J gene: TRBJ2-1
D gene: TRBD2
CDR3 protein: CASSRLFPGLAGGSRYNEQFF
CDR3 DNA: TGCGCCAGCAGCCGACTGTTTCCGGGACTAGCGGGAGGGTCGAGATACAATGAGCAGTTCTTC

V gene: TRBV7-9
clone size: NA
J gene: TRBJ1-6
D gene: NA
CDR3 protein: CASSLSSPDNSPLHF
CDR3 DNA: TGTGCCAGCAGCTTGTCCAGTCCAGATAATTCACCCCTCCACTTT

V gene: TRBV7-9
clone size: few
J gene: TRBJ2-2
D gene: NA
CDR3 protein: CASSGLHTGELFF
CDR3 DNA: TGTGCCTCCTCCGGGCTCCACACCGGGGAGCTGTTTTTT

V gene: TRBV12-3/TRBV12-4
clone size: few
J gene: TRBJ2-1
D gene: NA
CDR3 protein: CASVLSSKNEQFF
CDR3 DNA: TGTGCCAGCGTACTATCCTCGAAGAATGAGCAGTTCTTC

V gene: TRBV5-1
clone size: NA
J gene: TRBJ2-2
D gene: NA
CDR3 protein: CASSFFSGPNTGELFF
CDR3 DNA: TGCGCCAGCAGCTTCTTCTCCGGACCTAACACCGGGGAGCTGTTTTTT

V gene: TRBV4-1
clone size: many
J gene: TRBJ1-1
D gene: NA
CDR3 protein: CASSLGPENTEAFF
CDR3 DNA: TGCGCCAGCAGCCTCGGACCGGAGAACACTGAAGCTTTCTTT

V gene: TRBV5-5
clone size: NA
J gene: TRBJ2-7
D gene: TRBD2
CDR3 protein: CASSYGLAVYEQYF
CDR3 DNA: TGTGCCAGCAGCTACGGACTAGCGGTCTACGAGCAGTACTTC

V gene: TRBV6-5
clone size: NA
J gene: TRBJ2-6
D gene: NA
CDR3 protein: CASSYNSWNSGANVLTF
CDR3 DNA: TGTGCCAGCAGTTACAACAGCTGGAACTCTGGGGCCAACGTCCTGACTTTC

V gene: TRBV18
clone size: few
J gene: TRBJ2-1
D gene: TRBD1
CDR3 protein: CASSPPSRQGVVRFF
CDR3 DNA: TGTGCCAGCTCACCTCCATCCCGACAGGGGGTGGTAAGGTTCTTC

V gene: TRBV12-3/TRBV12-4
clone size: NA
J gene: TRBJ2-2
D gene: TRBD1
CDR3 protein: CASSGGVGQGNTGELFF
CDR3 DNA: TGTGCCAGCAGTGGAGGAGTGGGACAGGGGAACACCGGGGAGCTGTTTTTT

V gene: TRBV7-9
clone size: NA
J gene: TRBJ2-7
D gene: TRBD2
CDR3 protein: CASSYGPGLAYEQYF
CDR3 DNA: TGTGCCAGCAGTTACGGACCGGGACTAGCCTACGAGCAGTACTTC

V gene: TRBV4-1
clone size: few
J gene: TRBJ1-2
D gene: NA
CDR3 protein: CASSQEGATDYGYTF
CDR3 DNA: TGCGCCAGCAGCCAAGAGGGGGCTACTGACTATGGCTACACCTTC

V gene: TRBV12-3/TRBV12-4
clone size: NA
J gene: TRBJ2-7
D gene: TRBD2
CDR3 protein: CASSFRLAVSYEQYF
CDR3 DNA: TGTGCCAGCAGTTTCAGGCTAGCGGTATCCTACGAGCAGTACTTC

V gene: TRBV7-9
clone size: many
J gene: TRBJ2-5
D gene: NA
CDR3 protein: CASSLAGGLETQYF
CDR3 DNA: TGTGCCAGCAGCTTAGCGGGGGGGCTCGAGACCCAGTACTTC

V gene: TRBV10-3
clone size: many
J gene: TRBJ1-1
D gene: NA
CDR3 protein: CAISEGGMNTEAFF
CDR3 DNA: TGTGCCATCAGTGAGGGAGGCATGAACACTGAAGCTTTCTTT

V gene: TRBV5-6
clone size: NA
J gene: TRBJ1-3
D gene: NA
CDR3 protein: CASRDLRNTIYF
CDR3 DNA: TGTGCCAGCAGGGACTTGAGAAACACCATATATTTT

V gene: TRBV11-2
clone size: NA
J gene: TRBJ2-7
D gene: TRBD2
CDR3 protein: CASSARGSGVLEQYF
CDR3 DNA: TGTGCCAGCAGCGCCCGGGGGAGCGGGGTACTCGAGCAGTACTTC

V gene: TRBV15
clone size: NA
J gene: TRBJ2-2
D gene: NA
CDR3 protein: CATSSGPSNTGELFF
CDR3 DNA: TGTGCCACCAGCAGCGGGCCATCGAACACCGGGGAGCTGTTTTTT

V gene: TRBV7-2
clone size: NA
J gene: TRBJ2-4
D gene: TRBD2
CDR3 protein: CASSSGPGRGGVNIQYF
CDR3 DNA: TGTGCCAGCAGCTCGGGCCCGGGGCGCGGGGGAGTAAACATTCAGTACTTC

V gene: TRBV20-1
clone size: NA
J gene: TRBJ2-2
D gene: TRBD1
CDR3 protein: CSALPGQGNTGELFF
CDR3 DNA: TGCAGTGCTTTGCCGGGACAGGGCAACACCGGGGAGCTGTTTTTT

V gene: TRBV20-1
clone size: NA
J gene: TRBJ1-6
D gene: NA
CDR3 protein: CSARPYLGSPLHF
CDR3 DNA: TGCAGTGCTAGACCCTACCTGGGATCACCCCTCCACTTT

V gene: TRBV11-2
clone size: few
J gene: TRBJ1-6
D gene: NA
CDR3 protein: CASSADRSSHSPLHF
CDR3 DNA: TGTGCCAGCAGCGCCGACAGGAGCTCCCATTCACCCCTCCACTTT

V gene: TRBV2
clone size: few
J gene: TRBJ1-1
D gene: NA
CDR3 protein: CASSEAPGGTNTEAFF
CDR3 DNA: TGTGCCAGCAGTGAAGCACCCGGGGGCACGAACACTGAAGCTTTCTTT

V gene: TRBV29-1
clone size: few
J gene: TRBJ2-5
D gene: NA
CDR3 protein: CSVEPGWGETQYF
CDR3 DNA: TGCAGCGTTGAACCGGGTTGGGGAGAGACCCAGTACTTC

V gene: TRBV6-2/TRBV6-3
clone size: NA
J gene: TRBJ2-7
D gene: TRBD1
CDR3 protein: CASRTGGRSSYEQYF
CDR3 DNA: TGTGCCAGCAGGACAGGGGGCAGGAGCTCCTACGAGCAGTACTTC

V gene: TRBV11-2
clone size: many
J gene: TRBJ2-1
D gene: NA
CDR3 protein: CASSLGLGTYNEQFF
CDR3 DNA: TGTGCCAGCAGCTTAGGGTTAGGAACCTACAATGAGCAGTTCTTC